Below are 26 T cell receptor beta chains sequenced from a single sample in a study of radiotherapy plus CTLA-4 blockade in lung cancer. The data were produced by immunoSEQ multiplex PCR, yet TCRdb's version contains in-frame clones alone and is incomplete. The sample shows more than 55,000 clones, about 80% of them seen only once. The sequences come from peripheral blood, collected from a patient treated with radiotherapy plus ipilimumab. Every receptor here comes from a human donor with non-small cell lung cancer whose response to radiotherapy plus ipilimumab could not be evaluated.

The rearrangement links TRBV9 to TRBJ1-3; tentative D call: TRBD1 (6 bases). This CDR3 is 14 amino acids long. Trimming removed 0 bases from V and 2 bases from J, with 6 bases in between. Germline-derived CDR1 and CDR2 are SGDLS and YYNGEE. CDR3 region: CASSVEGAGNTIYF. The CDR3 DNA is TGTGCCAGCAGCGTAGAGGGGGCTGGAAACACCATATATTTT.

The chain recombines TRBV5-5 with TRBJ2-6; 8 positions match TRBD1. The CDR3 runs 17 residues. Germline lookup yields CDR1 SGHKS and CDR2 YYEKEE (reference sequence). V dropped 5 bases and J dropped 0; count of bases not matched to a gene: 7. CDR3 region: CASSPDRASSGANVLTF. In DNA form, the CDR3 reads TGTGCCAGCAGTCCGGACAGGGCTAGCTCTGGGGCCAACGTCCTGACTTTC.

The sample holds one count of this clone. This rearrangement joins TRBV9 to TRBJ2-3, with 9 bases fitting TRBD2. This CDR3 spans 17 amino acids. CDR1 and CDR2 (germline): SGDLS, YYNGEE. V lost 0 bases and J lost 2; bases outside the gene matches: 7. CDR3 residues: CASSVAMTSGNTDTQYF. CDR3 DNA sequence: TGTGCCAGCAGCGTAGCCATGACTAGCGGAAACACAGATACGCAGTATTTT.

The genes are TRBV15 and TRBJ2-3; TRBD2 aligns across 10 bases. V lost 3 bases, J lost 2 bases, and 8 bases stayed unmatched. Looked up from germline, CDR1 is LNHNV and CDR2 is YYDKDF (reference sequence). The CDR3 extends over 17 amino acids. CDR3 loop: CATSRRASGGFTDTQYF. CDR3 coding DNA: TGTGCCACCAGCAGGCGGGCTAGCGGGGGCTTCACAGATACGCAGTATTTT.

This rearrangement joins TRBV11-2 to TRBJ2-1; 7 bases fit TRBD1. Trimming at V came to 5 bases and at J to 7 bases, leaving 8 bases not matched to a gene. Germline loops: CDR1 SGHAT, CDR2 FQNNGV. The CDR3 loop spans 14 amino acids. For the CDR3, the DNA is TGTGCCAGCAGCGTGACAGGGTGGGGGAATGAGCAGTTCTTC. Its translation: CASSVTGWGNEQFF.

The J gene is TRBJ1-1, the V gene TRBV28; D is undetermined. V shed 0 bases and J shed 1 base, with 6 bases lying between them. This CDR3 region has 14 residues. Germline V CDR1 and CDR2: MDHEN, SYDVKM. The CDR3 DNA reads as TGTGCCAGCAGTTTATGGGAGGGGAACACTGAAGCTTTCTTT. Its protein is CASSLWEGNTEAFF.

The chain carries TRBV4-2 and TRBJ2-3; TRBD2 matches 16 bases. Trimming at V came to 1 base and at J to 2 bases, leaving 6 bases not matched to a gene. CDR1 LGHNA and CDR2 YNFKEQ come from the germline V gene. The CDR3 contains 19 residues. The CDR3 loop is CASSQGPGTSGRVTDTQYF. CDR3 in DNA: TGTGCCAGCAGCCAAGGTCCCGGGACTAGCGGGAGGGTCACAGATACGCAGTATTTT.

The chain joins TRBV9 to TRBJ2-5; D gene uncertain. The J call is doubtful: the DNA matches TRBJ2-7 better. Germline values: CDR1 SGDLS, CDR2 YYNGEE. This CDR3 comprises 17 residues. The CDR3 nucleotides are TGTGCCAGCAGCGCGCCCCCAGGATGTCCAAGGCCCTACGAGCAGTACTTC. Translation gives CASSAPPGCPRPYEQYF.

The genes are TRBV27 and TRBJ1-6; no clear D. Germline V gene lookup returns CDR1 MNHEY and CDR2 SMNVEV (reference sequence). The CDR3 totals 15 residues. The germline V and J ends were trimmed by 1 base and 6 bases, with 10 bases remaining between them. CDR3: CASSLWPDTNSPLHF. Here the CDR3 DNA reads TGTGCCAGCAGTTTATGGCCAGACACTAATTCACCCCTCCACTTT.

This sequence joins TRBV18 and TRBJ1-4, with D unresolved. V was cut by 3 bases and J by 8 bases, with 10 bases left in between. CDR3 length: 13 residues. CDR1 and CDR2 (germline): KGHSH, LQKENI. The CDR3: CASSPRHTEKLFF. The DNA of the CDR3 is TGTGCCAGCTCACCCAGACACACCGAAAAACTGTTTTTT.

The V gene is TRBV5-1, the J gene TRBJ1-4; weak D call: TRBD1 (5 bases). V lost 2 bases and J 4 bases, leaving 6 bases between the germline ends. In germline, CDR1 is SGHRS, CDR2 YFSETQ. The CDR3 runs 13 residues. CDR3 amino acids: CASSFQGNEKLFF. As DNA, the CDR3 is TGCGCCAGCAGCTTCCAGGGTAATGAAAAACTGTTTTTT.

J is TRBJ2-4 and V is TRBV2; TRBD1 agrees at 7 bases. CDR3 length: 14 residues. Germline V gene data show CDR1 as SNHLY and CDR2 as FYNNEI. V lost 8 bases, J lost 3 bases, and 7 bases stayed unmatched. For the CDR3, the DNA is TGTGCCAGCCGGACGGACAGGCACAAAAACATTCAGTACTTC. Amino acids: CASRTDRHKNIQYF.

The J gene is TRBJ2-1, the V gene TRBV7-2; 8 bases line up with TRBD1. Germline V gives CDR1 SGHTA, CDR2 FQGNSA. J gave up 9 bases and V 5 bases, and 15 bases lay outside the gene matches. The CDR3 contains 16 residues. DNA for the CDR3: TGTGCCAGCAGCCCAGGAGTAGGACAGGGCCAGGGTGAGCAGTTCTTC. Amino acid sequence: CASSPGVGQGQGEQFF.

The genes are TRBV29-1 and TRBJ2-2; D not resolved. CDR3 length: 13 amino acids. Looked up from germline, CDR1 is SQVTM and CDR2 is ANQGSEA. V gave up 7 bases and J gave up 0 bases, with 9 bases separating them. CDR3 sequence (DNA): TGCAGCGCCAGCACTACGAACACCGGGGAGCTGTTTTTT. It translates to CSASTTNTGELFF.

This chain connects TRBV18 to TRBJ1-2, with TRBD1 matching 10 bases. This CDR3 contains 15 residues. The trim removed 2 bases at V and 2 bases at J, leaving 2 bases unmatched. The germline V gene has CDR1 KGHSH and CDR2 LQKENI. The CDR3 DNA reads as TGTGCCAGCTCACCATTGGACAGGGGGAACTATGGCTACACCTTC. Translated, it gives CASSPLDRGNYGYTF.

In this sample, this clone turned up a few times. This chain connects TRBV4-1 to TRBJ1-6; a weak D match, TRBD1 (5 bases). The CDR3 sequence is 15 residues long. Trimming pared 0 bases from V and 10 bases from J, leaving 13 bases between. Germline V CDR1 and CDR2: MGHRA, YSYEKL. The CDR3: CASSQDLSGKSPLHF. The DNA for the CDR3 is TGCGCCAGCAGCCAAGATCTATCAGGGAAGTCACCCCTCCACTTT.

This clone was recorded a few times. This chain joins TRBV27 and TRBJ2-5, with 9 nucleotides matching TRBD2. The CDR3 sequence is 18 residues long. Germline trimming cut 1 base from V and 7 bases from J; bases unmatched to any gene: 16. Germline V gene lookup returns CDR1 MNHEY and CDR2 SMNVEV (reference sequence). CDR3 nucleotide sequence: TGTGCCAGCAGTTTATTCTTCGGGTCGGCGGGGGGGCCCCGGACCCAGTACTTC. It yields the protein CASSLFFGSAGGPRTQYF.

The V and J genes are TRBV4-3 and TRBJ2-1; a weak D match, TRBD2 (7 bases). Germline V lookup: CDR1 LGHNA, CDR2 YSLEER. There are 16 residues in the CDR3. V dropped 6 bases and J dropped 4 bases, with 19 bases sitting between them. The CDR3 region is CASSPQVGGPYNEQFF. CDR3 DNA: TGCGCCAGCAGTCCGCAGGTGGGGGGGCCGTACAATGAGCAGTTCTTC.

The rearrangement links TRBV5-5 to TRBJ1-6; possibly TRBD1 for D (6 bases). In germline, CDR1 is SGHKS, CDR2 YYEKEE (reference sequence). The CDR3 has 14 amino acids. Trimming cost V 7 bases and J 9 bases, with 17 bases left between them. The CDR3: CASLRGARGSPLHF. CDR3 in DNA: TGTGCCAGCCTTCGGGGGGCACGGGGTTCACCCCTCCACTTT.

The chain carries TRBV5-1 and TRBJ2-5; TRBD2 aligns across 11 bases. The J segment lost 4 bases and the V segment lost 0 bases, leaving 2 bases of the junction unmatched. The CDR3 runs to 15 residues. Germline loops: CDR1 SGHRS, CDR2 YFSETQ. The CDR3 sequence is CASSLAGTSGETQYF. CDR3 bases: TGCGCCAGCAGCTTGGCCGGGACTAGCGGAGAGACCCAGTACTTC.

This rearrangement joins TRBV5-6 to TRBJ2-5; perhaps TRBD1 as D (6 bases). The germline gives CDR1 SGHDT, CDR2 YYEEEE. The CDR3 consists of 15 residues. Trimming shortened V by 4 bases and J by 5 bases, and 18 bases separated the two germline ends. The CDR3 spells CASSRLSTGRETQYF. The CDR3 DNA sequence: TGTGCCAGCAGCCGGCTTTCAACAGGGCGTGAGACCCAGTACTTC.

The chain links TRBV6-5 to TRBJ1-2; perhaps TRBD1 as D (5 bases). V dropped 3 bases and J dropped 0 bases, with 11 bases sitting between them. The CDR3 has 15 residues. CDR1 is MNHEY, CDR2 SVGAGI, per germline. CDR3 sequence (DNA): TGTGCCAGCAGTTATACCACAGGTTCTAACTATGGCTACACCTTC. Translation gives CASSYTTGSNYGYTF.

The chain is built from TRBV2 and TRBJ1-5, with unresolved D. Per germline, CDR1 SNHLY and CDR2 FYNNEI. The length of the CDR3 is 13 residues. V lost 3 bases, J lost 1 base, and 4 bases lay in between. The CDR3 spells CASSEESNQPQHF. DNA for the CDR3: TGTGCCAGCAGTGAGGAGAGCAATCAGCCCCAGCATTTT. The full variable domain, in which reference TRBV2 and TRBJ1-5 provide the parts outside the CDR3, is EPEVTQTPSHQVTQMGQEVILRCVPISNHLYFYWYRQILGQKVEFLVSFYNNEISEKSEIFDDQFSVERPDGSNFTLKIRSTKLEDSAMYFCASSEESNQPQHFGDGTRLSIL.

The chain combines TRBV6-5 with TRBJ2-3; tentative D call: TRBD1 (6 bases). This CDR3 is 14 amino acids long. Germline V gene data show CDR1 as MNHEY and CDR2 as SVGAGI. V lost 2 bases and J 2 bases, leaving 8 bases between the germline ends. The CDR3 sequence: CASSYQGPTDTQYF. CDR3 DNA: TGTGCCAGCAGTTACCAGGGGCCCACAGATACGCAGTATTTT.

The rearrangement joins TRBV10-1 to TRBJ2-3; no clear D gene. Per germline, CDR1 WNHNN and CDR2 SYGVQD (reference sequence). The ends were cut back, 3 bases at V and 1 base at J, with 8 bases in the middle. The length of the CDR3 is 14 residues. The CDR3 protein is CASSDGQGTDTQYF. The DNA for the CDR3 is TGCGCCAGCAGTGACGGCCAGGGCACAGATACGCAGTATTTT.

The genes are TRBV4-1 and TRBJ2-5; TRBD1 is a possible D gene (7 bases). This CDR3 has 18 amino acids. The V gene lost 0 bases and the J gene lost 0 bases, with 17 bases spanning the gap. CDR1 MGHRA and CDR2 YSYEKL come from the germline V gene. The CDR3 loop reads CASSQDQGGIANQETQYF. CDR3 DNA sequence: TGCGCCAGCAGCCAAGATCAGGGGGGCATAGCCAACCAAGAGACCCAGTACTTC.